Following are 26 T cell receptor beta chains from one sample sequenced in a study of blood T cell repertoires in COVID-19. Some clones are missing from TCRdb's copy, which holds only in-frame ones; the method was immunoSEQ multiplex PCR. The sample lists about 90,000 clones, approximately 75% occurring once. Sequencing used peripheral blood. These receptors were collected from a human donor in a cohort sampled during active COVID-19.

The rearrangement uses TRBV19 and TRBJ1-5; D remains unclear. CDR3 length: 13 residues. V shed 9 bases and J shed 4 bases, with 13 bases lying between them. From germline, CDR1 is LNHDA and CDR2 SQIVND (reference sequence). The CDR3 spells CASLEQTNQPQHF. The CDR3 DNA is TGTGCCAGCCTCGAGCAGACTAATCAGCCCCAGCATTTT.

The rearrangement uses TRBV7-2 and TRBJ1-1; no firm D call. Trimming removed 1 base from V and 4 bases from J, with 10 bases in between. The CDR3 consists of 14 residues. CDR1 and CDR2 (germline): SGHTA, FQGNSA. The CDR3 is CASSLGSRGTEAFF. CDR3 DNA sequence: TGTGCCAGCAGCTTAGGGTCCCGGGGCACTGAAGCTTTCTTT. The whole variable domain, filled in from reference TRBV7-2 and TRBJ1-1, reads GAGVSQSPSNKVTEKGKDVELRCDPISGHTALYWYRQSLGQGLEFLIYFQGNSAPDKSGLPSDRFSAERTGGSVSTLTIQRTQQEDSAVYLCASSLGSRGTEAFFGQGTRLTVV.

V gene TRBV7-2 combines with J gene TRBJ2-7, with 7 bases that match TRBD1. In germline, CDR1 is SGHTA, CDR2 FQGNSA. The CDR3 covers 16 residues. Trimming at V came to 3 bases and at J to 3 bases, leaving 11 bases not matched to a gene. The CDR3 coding sequence is TGTGCCAGCAGCTTCTTTAGGGGGCGCACGGGCTACGAGCAGTACTTC. As protein: CASSFFRGRTGYEQYF.

This clone was counted once. The chain has TRBV27 and TRBJ1-1; a weak D match, TRBD1 (6 bases). There are 14 residues in the CDR3. Trimming took 2 bases from V and 0 from J, leaving 7 bases between them. Germline V gene lookup returns CDR1 MNHEY and CDR2 SMNVEV (reference sequence). As DNA, the CDR3 is TGTGCCAGCAGTTTAACAGGGTTGAACACTGAAGCTTTCTTT. Residues: CASSLTGLNTEAFF.

V usage is TRBV5-4 and J usage is TRBJ1-2; D unresolved. CDR1 and CDR2 from the germline V gene are SGHNT and YYREEE (reference sequence). This CDR3 has 12 residues. V was shortened by 9 bases and J by 3 bases, with 12 bases between the two germline ends. This CDR3 reads CATQVSHYGYTF. The CDR3 DNA follows: TGTGCCACCCAAGTCAGTCACTATGGCTACACCTTC. Drawing the rest from reference TRBV5-4 and TRBJ1-2, the complete variable domain is ETGVTQSPTHLIKTRGQQVTLRCSSQSGHNTVSWYQQALGQGPQFIFQYYREEENGRGNFPPRFSGLQFPNYSSELNVNALELDDSALYLCATQVSHYGYTFGSGTRLTVV.

The CDR3 sequence is CASSSQTGISNQPQHF. CDR3 DNA sequence: TGTGCCAGCAGCTCTCAGACAGGGATTAGCAATCAGCCCCAGCATTTT. V is TRBV7-8 and J is TRBJ1-5; the match to TRBD1 covers 7 bases. Trimming removed 4 bases from V and 0 bases from J; junction bases left unmatched: 6. Germline V lookup: CDR1 SGHVS, CDR2 FQNEAQ. This CDR3 contains 16 residues.

The V gene is TRBV5-4, the J gene TRBJ1-1; 8 bases agree with TRBD1. V shed 4 bases, J shed 1 base, and the junction held 3 bases outside the gene matches. The V gene's germline CDR1 is SGHNT and CDR2 YYREEE (reference sequence). This CDR3 is built from 14 residues. The CDR3 here is CASSQGQANTEAFF. The CDR3 DNA reads TGTGCCAGCAGCCAGGGACAGGCGAACACTGAAGCTTTCTTT.

This chain links TRBV3-1 (or the pseudogene TRBV3-2) with TRBJ2-5; TRBD2 might be the D (7 bases). V lost 7 bases to trimming and J lost 7 bases, with 28 bases between them. CDR1 is LGHDT, CDR2 YNNKEL, per germline (reference sequence). The CDR3 extends over 17 amino acids. The CDR3 nucleotides read TGTGCCAGCACCCCTCTCGAGGGGGGGAGAACCAAATGGACCCAGTACTTC. Translated, it gives CASTPLEGGRTKWTQYF.

This clone was observed a handful of times. This rearrangement joins TRBV7-6 to TRBJ2-6; 7 bases align to TRBD1. Germline CDR1 is SGHVS and CDR2 is FNYEAQ. Trimming took 5 bases from V and 0 from J; bases not matched to a gene: 10. The CDR3 has 18 residues. CDR3 coding DNA: TGTGCCAGCAGCCGAACCGGGACAGCCGCCTCTGGGGCCAACGTCCTGACTTTC. Protein sequence: CASSRTGTAASGANVLTF.

The chain uses TRBV6-5 and TRBJ2-1; TRBD1 matches at 12 bases. V trimming: 5 bases; J trimming: 6 bases; junction bases outside the gene matches: 5. This CDR3 comprises 15 residues. Germline lookup yields CDR1 MNHEY and CDR2 SVGAGI. CDR3 in amino acids: CASSLRDRGPNEQFF. The CDR3 nucleotides are TGTGCCAGCAGTCTACGGGACAGGGGGCCCAATGAGCAGTTCTTC.

This clone was seen only once. The chain recombines TRBV7-2 with TRBJ1-5, with D unclear. Germline CDR1 and CDR2: SGHTA and FQGNSA. The CDR3 runs to 16 residues. Trimming shortened V by 1 base and J by 3 bases, and 13 bases separated the two germline ends. The CDR3 nucleotides are TGTGCCAGCAGCTTAGAGGCAGGACTTTACAATCAGCCCCAGCATTTT. This codes for CASSLEAGLYNQPQHF.

V usage is TRBV30 and J usage is TRBJ1-2, with D possibly TRBD1 on 6 matching bases. Germline V gives CDR1 GTSNPN, CDR2 SVGIG (reference sequence). The CDR3 is 11 residues long. The V end lost 3 bases, the J end lost 8 bases, and 10 bases lay between the germline ends. The CDR3 here is CAWRWGGGYTF. In nucleotides, the CDR3 is TGTGCCTGGAGATGGGGGGGCGGCTACACCTTC.

The chain recombines TRBV4-1 with TRBJ2-7; weak D call: TRBD2 (6 bases). Trimming left V 1 base short and J 0 bases short, with 10 bases between. Germline CDR1 and CDR2: MGHRA and YSYEKL. This CDR3 comprises 15 residues. DNA for the CDR3: TGCGCCAGCAGCCAAGGTTTCGGGAGCTCCTACGAGCAGTACTTC. Translating gives CASSQGFGSSYEQYF.

CDR3 loop: CASSLVQDNLGYTF. DNA for the CDR3: TGTGCCAGCAGCTTGGTCCAGGATAACTTGGGCTACACCTTC. The genes are TRBV5-6 and TRBJ1-2; D not certain. The CDR3 is 14 amino acids. Per germline, CDR1 SGHDT and CDR2 YYEEEE. V lost 0 bases, J lost 8 bases, and 14 bases lay in between.

The chain recombines TRBV5-5 with TRBJ2-3; tentative D call: TRBD2 (7 bases). Trimming removed 4 bases at V and 6 bases at J, with 15 bases between. This CDR3 contains 14 residues. The germline CDR1 and CDR2 sequences are SGHKS and YYEKEE (reference sequence). This chain's CDR3 is CASSTEGGDDTQYF. The CDR3 DNA is TGTGCCAGCAGCACGGAGGGGGGGGACGATACGCAGTATTTT.

The chain uses TRBV6-6 and TRBJ2-1, with D tentatively TRBD1 (6 bases). CDR1 and CDR2 (germline): MNHNY, SVGAGI (reference sequence). This CDR3 has 13 residues. The V end was cut by 2 bases, the J end by 8 bases, with 10 bases between. CDR3 amino acids: CASSYQQGHEQFF. In DNA form, the CDR3 reads TGTGCCAGCAGTTACCAACAGGGTCATGAGCAGTTCTTC.

As for this clone: At the DNA level, this CDR3 is encoded by other sequences in the same sample as well. The DNA of the CDR3 is TGCGCCAGCAGCCTCGATCGGGGGGACACTGAAGCTTTCTTT. Protein sequence: CASSLDRGDTEAFF. V and J are TRBV5-1 and TRBJ1-1; D possibly corresponds to TRBD1 (5 bases). The CDR3 is 14 residues long. Germline CDR1 and CDR2: SGHRS and YFSETQ. With 4 bases removed from V and 3 bases from J, the gap between germline ends came to 13 bases.

This chain connects TRBV18 to TRBJ1-5; D gene unclear. CDR1 and CDR2 (germline): KGHSH, LQKENI. The length of the CDR3 is 17 residues. Trimming took off 3 bases at V and 3 bases at J, with 18 bases between the two ends. CDR3 residues: CASSPREVRYPNQPQHF. CDR3 DNA sequence: TGTGCCAGCTCACCTAGGGAGGTCCGTTACCCCAATCAGCCCCAGCATTTT.

The V and J genes are TRBV5-5 and TRBJ2-2; TRBD2 matches at 12 bases. CDR3 length: 16 residues. V shed 2 bases and J 4 bases; nucleotides not matched to a gene: 3. CDR1 is SGHKS and CDR2 is YYEKEE in the germline V gene (reference sequence). CDR3 in DNA: TGTGCCAGCAGCTTATCTAGCGGGGGGGTCACCGGGGAGCTGTTTTTT. The encoded protein is CASSLSSGGVTGELFF.

The chain joins TRBV2 to TRBJ1-1, with D possibly TRBD1 on 6 matching bases. Trimming removed 1 base at V and 3 bases at J, with 12 bases between. This CDR3 is 15 amino acids long. The germline V gene encodes CDR1 SNHLY and CDR2 FYNNEI. CDR3 coding DNA: TGTGCCAGCAGTGAAGAAAGGGGGGGTTACACTGAAGCTTTCTTT. Residues: CASSEERGGYTEAFF.

This chain uses TRBV5-8 with TRBJ2-1, with 11 bases fitting TRBD2. CDR1 is SGHTS, CDR2 YDEGEE, per germline. V dropped 4 bases and J dropped 3; count of bases not matched to a gene: 6. The CDR3 has 16 amino acids. Here the CDR3 reads CASSKGTSGFYNEQFF. In DNA form, the CDR3 reads TGTGCCAGCAGCAAAGGGACTAGCGGATTCTACAATGAGCAGTTCTTC.

The chain uses TRBV5-1 and TRBJ2-1, with D maybe TRBD1 (6 bases). Trimming cost V 3 bases and J 6 bases, with 13 bases left between them. This CDR3 is 14 amino acids long. The germline V gene has CDR1 SGHRS and CDR2 YFSETQ. CDR3 nucleotide sequence: TGCGCCAGCAGCTCCGGGACCAGGGGCAATGAGCAGTTCTTC. It yields the protein CASSSGTRGNEQFF.

V gene TRBV5-1 combines with J gene TRBJ1-3; D may be TRBD1 (5 bases). Trimming shortened V by 5 bases and J by 4 bases, and 16 bases separated the two germline ends. CDR3 size: 15 residues. Germline V gene lookup returns CDR1 SGHRS and CDR2 YFSETQ. Here the CDR3 DNA reads TGCGCCAGCAGTCGAAACGGACACTTCGGAAACACCATATATTTT. Its translation: CASSRNGHFGNTIYF.

This clone has only one observation. The V and J genes are TRBV4-3 and TRBJ1-4; 10 bases match TRBD1. This CDR3 spans 15 amino acids. Germline lookup yields CDR1 LGHNA and CDR2 YSLEER. V dropped 7 bases and J dropped 8; count of bases not matched to a gene: 10. This CDR3 is CASNKGDRGREKLFF. The CDR3 nucleotides read TGCGCCAGCAATAAAGGGGACAGGGGTAGGGAAAAACTGTTTTTT.

The chain has TRBV30 and TRBJ2-2; D may be TRBD2 (5 bases). The germline V gene encodes CDR1 GTSNPN and CDR2 SVGIG (reference sequence). Deletions cut 0 bases from V and 5 bases from J, with 7 bases between. The CDR3 has 13 residues. For the CDR3, the DNA is TGTGCCTGGAGTGTCAGAGGGACCGGGGAGCTGTTTTTT. Its translation is CAWSVRGTGELFF.

The rearrangement uses TRBV14 and TRBJ1-1, with a weak D call TRBD1 (5 bases). Germline V gene lookup returns CDR1 SGHDN and CDR2 FVKESK. Trimming shortened V by 4 bases and J by 1 base, and 7 bases separated the two germline ends. CDR3 length: 13 amino acids. The CDR3 region is CASSRGGNTEAFF. CDR3 nucleotides: TGTGCCAGCAGCCGGGGGGGGAACACTGAAGCTTTCTTT.